This TCR beta chain was captured in a study of response to subunit inactivated influenza vaccine. Study results and caveats: It was the authors' suggestion that each seasonal influenza vaccination recruits few new T cells.

At least ten counts were recorded for this clonotype. As yet, its antigen is unknown. TCRdb reprocessed the RT-PCR reads via MiXCR and lists one record per CDR3 protein. The sample shows over 150,000 distinct CDR3 sequences, 9.5% to 13% of them seen only once. The CDR3 has 12 amino acids. CDR1 ENHRY and CDR2 SYGVKD come from the germline V gene. Trimming shortened V by 8 bases and J by 6 bases, and 14 bases separated the two germline ends. The sequence was obtained from a man aged 50 to 60 who received an inactivated influenza vaccine. The chain uses TRBV10-3 and TRBJ2-7; perhaps TRBD2 as D (6 bases). The sample here was non-naive T cells sorted from PBMCs, taken about 40 days after vaccination. This CDR3 reads CAIQERVGEQYF. For the CDR3, the DNA is TGTGCCATCCAAGAGCGGGTGGGCGAGCAGTACTTC.